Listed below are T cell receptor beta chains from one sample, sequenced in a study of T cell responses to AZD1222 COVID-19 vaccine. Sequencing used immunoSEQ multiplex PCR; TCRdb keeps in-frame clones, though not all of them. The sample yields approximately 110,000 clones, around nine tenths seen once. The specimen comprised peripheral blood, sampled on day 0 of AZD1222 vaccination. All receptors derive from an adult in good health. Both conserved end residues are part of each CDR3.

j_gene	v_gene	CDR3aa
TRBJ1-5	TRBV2	CASSEAGLGNQPQHF
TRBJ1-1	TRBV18	CASTEGLGTEAFF
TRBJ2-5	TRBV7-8	CASFERGVTTQYF
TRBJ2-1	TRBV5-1	CASSLGDRSPFF
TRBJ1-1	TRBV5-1	CASSPQGAGTEAFF
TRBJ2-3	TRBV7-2	CASREAGVSTDTQYF
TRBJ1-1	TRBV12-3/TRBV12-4	CASSLMGNTEAFF
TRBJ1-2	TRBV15	CATSREADRTNYGYTF
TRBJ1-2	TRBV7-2	CASSLKSRSGSAYGYTF
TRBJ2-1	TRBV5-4	CASSLTPLREQFF
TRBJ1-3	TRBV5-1	CASSLDGAGNTIYF
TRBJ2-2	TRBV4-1	CASSQAASAPPGELFF
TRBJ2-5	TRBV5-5	CASSLAGRGHYVQETQYF
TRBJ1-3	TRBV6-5	CASGRGDLSGNTIYF
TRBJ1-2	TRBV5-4	CASSFDGVNYGYTF
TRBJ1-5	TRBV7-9	CASSLYRGSGNQPQHF